The following is a TCR beta chain sequence with its context. Clones were sequenced by immunoSEQ multiplex PCR, and TCRdb holds only the in-frame ones, with some missing. The table lists fewer than 40,000 clones, 75% to 95% of them singletons. The CDR3 is 14 amino acids. CDR1 and CDR2 from the germline V gene are SGHTA and FQGNSA. The ends were cut back, 1 base at V and 1 base at J, with 7 bases in the middle. Time point of the sample: new active TB diagnosis, blood taken before or within 7 days of starting treatment. On average around 100,000 T cells per donor were immunosequenced. The data were taken from a study of T cells in tuberculosis.

The J gene is TRBJ1-1, the V gene TRBV7-2, with D unresolved. Here the sequenced sample was PBMCs, taken at tuberculosis diagnosis. The origin of this receptor is an adult with tuberculosis. The CDR3 is CASSLGAGNTEAFF. The CDR3 DNA reads TGTGCCAGCAGCTTAGGGGCTGGGAACACTGAAGCTTTCTTT. Looking up the rest from reference TRBV7-2 and TRBJ1-1 gives the full variable domain: GAGVSQSPSNKVTEKGKDVELRCDPISGHTALYWYRQSLGQGLEFLIYFQGNSAPDKSGLPSDRFSAERTGGSVSTLTIQRTQQEDSAVYLCASSLGAGNTEAFFGQGTRLTVV.